This TCR beta chain emerged from a study of T-cell reconstitution after alpha-beta-depleted transplantation in children. Study-wide findings and caveats: After one year, T-cell counts and TCRbeta diversity mostly came from new T cells. Where alpha-beta T cells came from about two months after transplant was reportedly several hundred expanded graft clones.

For TCRbeta, the library was prepared with unique molecular identifiers. TCRdb passed the PCR reads through MiXCR, listing each CDR3 protein once. Of 250,000 to 400,000 distinct CDR3 sequences detected, 23% appear once; the ten largest clones hold roughly 9.8%. Points on this clonotype: Its antigen is not known.

V was pared by 0 bases and J by 4 bases, with 7 bases of the junction left unmatched. The germline CDR1 and CDR2 sequences are SGDLS and YYNGEE. The CDR3 is made up of 16 amino acids. Material: PBMCs, mostly from graft donor cells, obtained 180 days after TCRalphabeta/CD19-depleted stem cell transplant. This chain joins TRBV9 and TRBJ2-3, with TRBD2 matching 8 bases. This receptor was taken from a male patient between 10 and 17 years old who had a stem cell transplant for acute lymphoblastic leukemia, so the T cells may come from the graft donor. CDR3 residues: CASSVVAGGMADTQYF. CDR3 in DNA: TGTGCCAGCAGCGTAGTCGCGGGAGGTATGGCAGATACGCAGTATTTT. The complete variable domain, with remaining parts taken from reference TRBV9 and TRBJ2-3, reads DSGVTQTPKHLITATGQRVTLRCSPRSGDLSVYWYQQSLDQGLQFLIQYYNGEERAKGNILERFSAQQFPDLHSELNLSSLELGDSALYFCASSVVAGGMADTQYFGPGTRLTVL.